Following are 27 T cell receptor beta chains from one sample sequenced in a study of spatial heterogeneity in lung cancer. The time point is: sample taken at primary tumor resection. Their cognate antigens are unknown. A single record per CDR3 protein comes from TCRdb applying MiXCR to the 5' RACE reads. Of about 20,000 distinct CDR3 sequences in the sample, more than 15% were seen once. Study-level results: How many expanded intratumoral alpha and beta TCRs were present tracked the tumor mutation count, which was a count of nonsynonymous mutations.

The sample was lung tumor tissue, taken at surgery. Receptors were obtained from a female donor with early-stage non-small cell lung cancer.

The V and J genes are TRBV12-3 or TRBV12-4 and TRBJ2-3; 11 nucleotides agree with TRBD1. J was trimmed by 6 bases and V by 5 bases; bases with no gene match: 7. This CDR3 has 15 amino acids. The CDR3 sequence: CASSPWTGGIDTQYF. DNA for the CDR3: TGTGCCAGCAGTCCTTGGACAGGGGGCATTGATACGCAGTATTTT.

This clonotype was seen at least ten times. V and J are TRBV27 and TRBJ2-3; TRBD2 matches 9 bases. Per the germline V gene, CDR1 is MNHEY and CDR2 is SMNVEV (reference sequence). CDR3 length: 17 residues. V shed 1 base, J shed 3 bases, and the junction held 8 bases outside the gene matches. The CDR3 bases are TGTGCCAGCAGTTTATGGGTCGCGGGAGGGCTTACAGATACGCAGTATTTT. Translated, it gives CASSLWVAGGLTDTQYF.

Many counts were recorded for this clonotype. J is TRBJ2-1 and V is TRBV15; a possible D gene is TRBD1 (6 bases). Trimming removed 0 bases at V and 10 bases at J, with 10 bases between. CDR1 LNHNV and CDR2 YYDKDF come from the germline V gene (reference sequence). The CDR3 loop spans 13 amino acids. The CDR3 loop reads CATSREGAGEQFF. CDR3 sequence (DNA): TGTGCCACCAGCAGAGAGGGGGCCGGGGAGCAGTTCTTC.

This clonotype was counted between two and nine times. The rearrangement uses TRBV6-1 and TRBJ1-3; D uncertain. Germline V gives CDR1 MNHNS, CDR2 SASEGT. The CDR3 consists of 14 residues. V lost 10 bases, J lost 0 bases, and 13 bases lay in between. CDR3 sequence: CAIRMGASGNTIYF. The CDR3 nucleotides read TGTGCCATCCGGATGGGAGCCTCTGGAAACACCATATATTTT.

A few counts support this clonotype. The chain carries TRBV20-1 and TRBJ2-5; D not resolved. This CDR3 comprises 15 residues. Germline V lookup: CDR1 DFQATT, CDR2 SNEGSKA (reference sequence). V gave up 3 bases and J gave up 5 bases, with 19 bases separating them. The CDR3 coding sequence is TGCAGTGCTAGCTTCCGTCCGGGTAACGGGGAGACCCAGTACTTC. Translated: CSASFRPGNGETQYF.

The genes are TRBV21-1 and TRBJ2-7; TRBD1 is the table's D call, not checked against the DNA. TRBV21-1 is designated a pseudogene. This CDR3 spans 14 amino acids. The CDR3 bases are TGTGCCAGCAGCAAAGCGCCCGGGTCCTACGAGCAGTACTTC. It is translated as CASSKAPGSYEQYF.

This clonotype was recorded at least ten times. The V gene is TRBV6-5, the J gene TRBJ2-1; D might be TRBD2 (6 bases). The V end lost 6 bases, the J end lost 6 bases, and 18 bases lay between the germline ends. The germline V gene encodes CDR1 MNHEY and CDR2 SVGAGI. CDR3 length: 15 residues. The CDR3 protein is CASRASARYFNEQFF. The CDR3, as DNA: TGTGCCAGCAGGGCTAGCGCGCGATACTTCAATGAGCAGTTCTTC.

V usage is TRBV19 and J usage is TRBJ2-7; 8 bases line up with TRBD1. V gave up 5 bases and J gave up 3 bases; unmatched junction bases: 6. The CDR3 loop spans 14 amino acids. CDR1 is LNHDA, CDR2 SQIVND, per germline (reference sequence). The CDR3 DNA reads as TGTGCCAGTAGTGCGGGGACAGGAGACTACGAGCAGTACTTC. Amino acid sequence: CASSAGTGDYEQYF.

The chain carries TRBV20-1 and TRBJ2-7; D unresolved. Germline CDR1 and CDR2: DFQATT and SNEGSKA (reference sequence). The CDR3 consists of 14 residues. V lost 1 base to trimming and J lost 6 bases, with 16 bases between them. The CDR3 region has the DNA TGCAGTGCTAGAGCTCAGCAGGTGTCAGCCGAGCAGTACTTC. Translated, it gives CSARAQQVSAEQYF.

This clonotype has just a few counts. The V gene is TRBV29-1, the J gene TRBJ2-4; TRBD1 matches 8 bases. CDR1 is SQVTM, CDR2 ANQGSEA, per germline. The CDR3 totals 14 residues. V was pared by 5 bases and J by 1 base, with 4 bases of the junction left unmatched. The CDR3 nucleotides read TGCAGCGTTCAGACAGGGGTGGCCAAAAACATTCAGTACTTC. Amino acid sequence: CSVQTGVAKNIQYF.

This clonotype was seen many times. The CDR3 protein is CASSVAGQGTAGELFF. The DNA for the CDR3 is TGTGCCAGCAGCGTAGCTGGGCAGGGGACAGCCGGGGAGCTGTTTTTT. The chain has TRBV9 and TRBJ2-2; the match to TRBD1 covers 7 bases. CDR3 length: 16 residues. V was clipped by 0 bases and J by 6 bases; unmatched bases: 8. Germline assignment: CDR1 SGDLS and CDR2 YYNGEE.

The rearrangement joins TRBV20-1 to TRBJ2-7; 9 bases align to TRBD1. Germline-derived CDR1 and CDR2 are DFQATT and SNEGSKA (reference sequence). CDR3 length: 13 amino acids. With V trimmed by 3 bases and J by 2 bases, 2 bases remained unmatched. Here the CDR3 reads CSARRQGAYEQYF. For the CDR3, the DNA is TGCAGTGCTAGGAGACAGGGGGCCTACGAGCAGTACTTC.

This clonotype was detected a few times. The gene calls are TRBV11-2 and TRBJ2-7; 9 bases fit TRBD1. The CDR3 is 17 amino acids. J was trimmed by 0 bases and V by 1 base; bases with no gene match: 7. Per germline, CDR1 SGHAT and CDR2 FQNNGV. The CDR3 spells CASSLGGTGLTSYEQYF. In DNA, the CDR3 is TGTGCCAGCAGCTTAGGAGGGACAGGGCTTACCTCCTACGAGCAGTACTTC.

This clonotype was seen repeatedly, ten times or more. The chain is built from TRBV9 and TRBJ2-7; possibly TRBD2 for D (5 bases). CDR3 size: 15 residues. Trimming cost V 0 bases and J 3 bases, with 13 bases left between them. CDR1 and CDR2 from the germline V gene are SGDLS and YYNGEE. CDR3 in DNA: TGTGCCAGCAGCGTAGCGGCTAGCCTGAACTACGAGCAGTACTTC. Translation gives CASSVAASLNYEQYF.

This clonotype was detected only a few times. The chain joins TRBV6-5 to TRBJ2-7; the match to TRBD2 covers 8 bases. The CDR3 extends over 12 amino acids. V dropped 5 bases and J dropped 7; count of bases not matched to a gene: 4. Looked up from germline, CDR1 is MNHEY and CDR2 is SVGAGI. The CDR3 protein is CASSSGGREQYF. The CDR3 bases are TGTGCCAGCAGTAGCGGGGGTAGGGAGCAGTACTTC.

DNA of the CDR3: TGTGCCAGCAGCCTCCGCTGGGGAGGGACCTCCAAGGGGGGAGATACGCAGTATTTT. Translation: CASSLRWGGTSKGGDTQYF. The rearrangement links TRBV11-2 to TRBJ2-3; D possibly corresponds to TRBD2 (7 bases). The CDR3 covers 19 residues. V was cut by 5 bases and J by 5 bases, with 29 bases left in between. Looked up from germline, CDR1 is SGHAT and CDR2 is FQNNGV.

In its sample, this clonotype was seen many times. Compared with germline, one end of the junction differs, possibly owing to a read error. The V and J genes are TRBV20-1 and TRBJ2-7, with unresolved D. The CDR3 loop spans 12 amino acids. CDR1 and CDR2 (germline): DFQATT, SNEGSKA (reference sequence). The CDR3 DNA reads TGCAGTGCAAGAGACTCCCTATCCGAGCAGTACTTC. Amino acid sequence: CSARDSLSEQYF.

This clonotype has at least ten counts. The rearrangement links TRBV24-1 to TRBJ2-2; D perhaps matches TRBD2 (5 bases). Germline-derived CDR1 and CDR2 are KGHDR and SFDVKD. V lost 4 bases to trimming and J lost 4 bases, with 6 bases between them. The CDR3 runs 13 residues. The CDR3 DNA follows: TGTGCCACCAGTGACGGGGTCACCGGGGAGCTGTTTTTT. It specifies CATSDGVTGELFF.

This chain uses TRBV7-8 with TRBJ2-2; D possibly corresponds to TRBD2 (5 bases). The CDR3 is 17 amino acids. Looked up from germline, CDR1 is SGHVS and CDR2 is FQNEAQ. V lost 5 bases and J 0 bases, leaving 16 bases between the germline ends. CDR3 amino acids: CASSLLDGRANTGELFF. CDR3 DNA: TGTGCCAGCAGCCTACTAGACGGCCGGGCGAACACCGGGGAGCTGTTTTTT.

This clonotype was seen only a few times. V and J are TRBV20-1 and TRBJ2-2; D ambiguous. The V end was cut by 2 bases, the J end by 5 bases, with 12 bases between. The CDR3 covers 14 residues. Germline V gene lookup returns CDR1 DFQATT and CDR2 SNEGSKA (reference sequence). The CDR3 nucleotides are TGCAGTGCTAGAAGGGAAAGCGTAACCGGGGAGCTGTTTTTT. This sequence encodes CSARRESVTGELFF.

This clonotype turned up a few times. The V gene is TRBV20-1, the J gene TRBJ2-3, with D perhaps TRBD1 or TRBD2 (5 bases each). CDR1 is DFQATT, CDR2 SNEGSKA, per germline (reference sequence). The V gene lost 0 bases and the J gene lost 4 bases, with 14 bases spanning the gap. The CDR3 has 15 residues. The CDR3 loop reads CSARDWGIGADTQYF. In nucleotides, the CDR3 is TGCAGTGCTAGAGATTGGGGGATTGGGGCAGATACGCAGTATTTT.

This clonotype was detected a few times. The rearrangement uses TRBV7-9 and TRBJ2-5; 7 bases map to TRBD1. The J segment lost 4 bases and the V segment lost 5 bases, leaving 13 bases of the junction unmatched. The CDR3 is 16 amino acids. From germline, CDR1 is SEHNR and CDR2 FQNEAQ (reference sequence). The CDR3 loop is CASSLTGQEGRETQYF. CDR3 nucleotide sequence: TGTGCCAGCAGCCTAACAGGACAGGAAGGCCGAGAGACCCAGTACTTC.

The rearrangement joins TRBV3-1 to TRBJ2-4; possibly TRBD1 or TRBD2 for D (5 bases each). Looked up from germline, CDR1 is LGHDT and CDR2 is YNNKEL (reference sequence). Trimming pared 0 bases from V and 16 bases from J, leaving 13 bases between. The CDR3 contains 12 residues. The CDR3 loop is CASSQEGTARYF. The CDR3 DNA reads TGTGCCAGCAGCCAAGAGGGGACGGCACGATACTTC.

This clonotype was picked up a small number of times. The chain recombines TRBV20-1 with TRBJ2-7; 9 bases fit TRBD2. There are 14 residues in the CDR3. The trim removed 4 bases at V and 0 bases at J, leaving 4 bases unmatched. CDR1 and CDR2 from the germline V gene are DFQATT and SNEGSKA (reference sequence). The CDR3 loop reads CSATSGRYSYEQYF. CDR3 nucleotides: TGCAGTGCTACGAGCGGGAGGTACTCCTACGAGCAGTACTTC.

This clonotype was seen many times. This chain joins TRBV11-2 and TRBJ2-1; TRBD2 aligns across 8 bases. CDR3 size: 16 residues. Germline CDR1 is SGHAT and CDR2 is FQNNGV. J gave up 3 bases and V 6 bases, and 10 bases lay outside the gene matches. Here the CDR3 DNA reads TGTGCCAGCAGACCTTCCGGGACTAGTGTCTACAATGAGCAGTTCTTC. As protein: CASRPSGTSVYNEQFF.

This clonotype was seen repeatedly, ten times or more. The V and J genes are TRBV5-1 and TRBJ2-4, with a weak D call TRBD2 (6 bases). Germline V gene data show CDR1 as SGHRS and CDR2 as YFSETQ. The CDR3 has 13 amino acids. V was cut by 0 bases and J by 6 bases, with 7 bases left in between. The CDR3 sequence: CASSLAGRNIQYF. CDR3 coding DNA: TGCGCCAGCAGCTTGGCCGGGAGAAACATTCAGTACTTC.

This clonotype showed up just a few times. V usage is TRBV7-2 and J usage is TRBJ2-5; 7 bases fit TRBD2. CDR3 size: 14 residues. Losses at the gene ends were 2 bases for V and 5 bases for J; bases not matched to a gene: 5. The germline V gene encodes CDR1 SGHTA and CDR2 FQGNSA. CDR3 in amino acids: CASSLRRGSETQYF. For the CDR3, the DNA is TGTGCCAGCAGCTTACGACGCGGGAGTGAGACCCAGTACTTC.